The source of this T cell receptor beta chain is a study of blood T cell repertoires in COVID-19. Germline V CDR1 and CDR2: SGDLS, YYNGEE. The CDR3 length is 16 residues. V trimming: 0 bases; J trimming: 0 bases; junction bases outside the gene matches: 2. Points on this clone: Distinct nucleotide sequences in the sample also encode this CDR3.

The protocol was immunoSEQ multiplex PCR, while the TCRdb copy is restricted to in-frame clones and leaves out a portion. The data hold some 350,000 clones, with roughly nine tenths observed a single time. This TCR came from a man between 18 and 35 years old who had recovered from COVID-19. Sequencing was performed on PBMCs or T cells enriched from blood (not recorded which). This chain links TRBV9 with TRBJ2-1; 8 nucleotides line up with TRBD2. Here the CDR3 reads CASSVASGGSYNEQFF. The CDR3 DNA reads TGTGCCAGCAGCGTAGCGAGCGGGGGCTCCTACAATGAGCAGTTCTTC. Full variable domain (missing parts from reference TRBV9 and TRBJ2-1): DSGVTQTPKHLITATGQRVTLRCSPRSGDLSVYWYQQSLDQGLQFLIQYYNGEERAKGNILERFSAQQFPDLHSELNLSSLELGDSALYFCASSVASGGSYNEQFFGPGTRLTVL.